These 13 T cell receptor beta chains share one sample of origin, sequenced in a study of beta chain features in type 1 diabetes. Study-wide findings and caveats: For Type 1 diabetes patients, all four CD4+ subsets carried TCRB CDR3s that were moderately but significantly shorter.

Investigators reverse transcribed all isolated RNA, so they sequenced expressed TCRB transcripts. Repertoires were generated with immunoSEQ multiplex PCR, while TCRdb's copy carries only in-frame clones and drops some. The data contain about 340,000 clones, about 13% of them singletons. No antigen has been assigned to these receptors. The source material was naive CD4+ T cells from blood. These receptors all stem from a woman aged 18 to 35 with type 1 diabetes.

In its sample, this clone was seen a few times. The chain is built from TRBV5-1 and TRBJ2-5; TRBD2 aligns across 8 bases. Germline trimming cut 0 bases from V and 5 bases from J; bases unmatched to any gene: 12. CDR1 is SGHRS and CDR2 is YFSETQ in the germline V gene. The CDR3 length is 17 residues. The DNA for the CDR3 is TGCGCCAGCAGCTTGGCCTTGCGGGAGGATCTGGGGGAGACCCAGTACTTC. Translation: CASSLALREDLGETQYF.

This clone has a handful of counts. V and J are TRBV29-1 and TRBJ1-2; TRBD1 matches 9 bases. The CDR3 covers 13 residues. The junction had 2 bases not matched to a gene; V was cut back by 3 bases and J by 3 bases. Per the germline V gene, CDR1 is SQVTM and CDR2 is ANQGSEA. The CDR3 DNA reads TGCAGCGTTGACCGGACAGGGGACTATGGCTACACCTTC. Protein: CSVDRTGDYGYTF.

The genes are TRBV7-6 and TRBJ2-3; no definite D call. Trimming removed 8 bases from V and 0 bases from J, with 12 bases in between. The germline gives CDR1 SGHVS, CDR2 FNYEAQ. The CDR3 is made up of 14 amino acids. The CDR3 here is CASGSYPSTDTQYF. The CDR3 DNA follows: TGTGCCAGCGGCTCGTATCCTAGCACAGATACGCAGTATTTT.

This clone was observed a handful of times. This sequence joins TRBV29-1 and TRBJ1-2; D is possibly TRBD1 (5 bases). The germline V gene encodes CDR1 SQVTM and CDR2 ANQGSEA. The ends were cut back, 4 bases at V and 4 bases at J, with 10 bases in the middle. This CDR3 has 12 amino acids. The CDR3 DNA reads TGCAGCGTTGTCGGGGGTCCCTATGGCTACACCTTC. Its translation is CSVVGGPYGYTF.

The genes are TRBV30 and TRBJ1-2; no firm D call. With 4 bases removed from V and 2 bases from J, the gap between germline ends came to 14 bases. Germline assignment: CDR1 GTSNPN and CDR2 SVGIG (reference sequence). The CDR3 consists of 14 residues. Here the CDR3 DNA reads TGTGCCTGGAAACAGACGCCTATGAACTATGGCTACACCTTC. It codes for CAWKQTPMNYGYTF.

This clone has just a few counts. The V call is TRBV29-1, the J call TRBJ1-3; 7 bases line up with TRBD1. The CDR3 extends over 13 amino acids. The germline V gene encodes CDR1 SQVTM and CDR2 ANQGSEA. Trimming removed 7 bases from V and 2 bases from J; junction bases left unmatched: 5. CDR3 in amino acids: CSAHRGPGNTIYF. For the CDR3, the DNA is TGCAGCGCCCACAGGGGACCTGGAAACACCATATATTTT.

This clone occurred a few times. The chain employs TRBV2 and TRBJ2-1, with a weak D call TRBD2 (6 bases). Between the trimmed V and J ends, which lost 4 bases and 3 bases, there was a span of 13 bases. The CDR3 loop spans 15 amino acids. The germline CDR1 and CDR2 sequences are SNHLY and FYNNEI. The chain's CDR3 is CASSALASNYNEQFF. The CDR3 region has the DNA TGTGCCAGCAGTGCACTAGCTTCGAACTACAATGAGCAGTTCTTC.

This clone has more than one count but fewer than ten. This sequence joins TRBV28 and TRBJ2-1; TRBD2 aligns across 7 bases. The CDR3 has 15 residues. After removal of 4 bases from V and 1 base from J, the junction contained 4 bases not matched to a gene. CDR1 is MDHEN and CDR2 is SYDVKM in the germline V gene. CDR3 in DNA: TGTGCCAGCAGTTGGACTAGAGTTTCCTACAATGAGCAGTTCTTC. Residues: CASSWTRVSYNEQFF.

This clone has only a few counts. DNA of the CDR3: TGTGCTAGTGGTTCCCGGGACTGGAATCAGCCCCAGCATTTT. It translates to CASGSRDWNQPQHF. This chain joins TRBV12-5 and TRBJ1-5; D might be TRBD1 (5 bases). Per the germline V gene, CDR1 is LGHNT and CDR2 is FRNRAP. V gave up 4 bases and J gave up 4 bases, with 11 bases separating them. The CDR3 runs to 14 residues.

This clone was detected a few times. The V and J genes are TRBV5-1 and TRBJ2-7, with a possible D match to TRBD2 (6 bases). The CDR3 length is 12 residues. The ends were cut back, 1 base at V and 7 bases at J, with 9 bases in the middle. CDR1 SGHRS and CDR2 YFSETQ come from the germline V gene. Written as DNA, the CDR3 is TGCGCCAGCAGCTTGATAGGAGGGGAGCAGTACTTC. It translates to CASSLIGGEQYF. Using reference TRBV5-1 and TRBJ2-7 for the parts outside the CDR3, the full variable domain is KAGVTQTPRYLIKTRGQQVTLSCSPISGHRSVSWYQQTPGQGLQFLFEYFSETQRNKGNFPGRFSGRQFSNSRSEMNVSTLELGDSALYLCASSLIGGEQYFGPGTRLTVT.

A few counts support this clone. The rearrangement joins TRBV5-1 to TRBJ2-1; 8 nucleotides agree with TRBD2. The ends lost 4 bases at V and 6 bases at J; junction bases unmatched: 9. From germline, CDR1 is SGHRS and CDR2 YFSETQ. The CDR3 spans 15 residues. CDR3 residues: CASSPPTSGPNEQFF. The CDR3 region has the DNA TGCGCCAGCAGCCCTCCTACTAGCGGCCCCAATGAGCAGTTCTTC.

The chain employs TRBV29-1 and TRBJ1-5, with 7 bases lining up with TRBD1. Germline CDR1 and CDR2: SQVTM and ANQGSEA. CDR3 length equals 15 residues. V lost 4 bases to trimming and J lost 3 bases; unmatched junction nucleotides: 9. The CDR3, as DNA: TGCAGCGTTGCATTCGACGGGACAGCCAATCAGCCCCAGCATTTT. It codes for CSVAFDGTANQPQHF.

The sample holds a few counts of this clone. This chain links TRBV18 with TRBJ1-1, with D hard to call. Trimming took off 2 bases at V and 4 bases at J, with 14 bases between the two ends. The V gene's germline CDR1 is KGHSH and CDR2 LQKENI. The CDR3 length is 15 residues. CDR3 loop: CASSPSIWEGTEAFF. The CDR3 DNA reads TGTGCCAGCTCACCATCGATCTGGGAGGGCACTGAAGCTTTCTTT. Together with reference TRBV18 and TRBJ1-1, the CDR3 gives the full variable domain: NAGVMQNPRHLVRRRGQEARLRCSPMKGHSHVYWYRQLPEEGLKFMVYLQKENIIDESGMPKERFSAEFPKEGPSILRIQQVVRGDSAAYFCASSPSIWEGTEAFFGQGTRLTVV.